This T cell receptor (beta chain) was observed in a study of cytomegalovirus exposure and HLA in healthy donors. The table came from immunoSEQ multiplex PCR; TCRdb's copy has only in-frame clones and leaves some out. This sample has 80,000 to 100,000 clones, with roughly 87% found just once. General study findings and limits: Usually a TCR sequence was rare, but some public TCRs were found in many donors. In vitro checks showed that a few CMV-associated chains really do target CMV antigens. Cytomegalovirus association was assigned to about 150 TCR beta chains. Reportedly, diagnosis of cytomegalovirus status by the classifier showed high specificity and sensitivity.

Regarding this clone: Its antigen remains unidentified.

The V gene's germline CDR1 is ENHRY and CDR2 SYGVKD. The V end lost 0 bases, the J end lost 3 bases, and 9 bases lay between the germline ends. CDR3 length: 14 amino acids. The TCR originated in a woman aged 25 to 45 in good health and CMV-seronegative. The V and J genes are TRBV10-3 and TRBJ2-7, with a tentative D call TRBD1 (5 bases). Material for sequencing was PBMCs. Here the CDR3 reads CAISESLRVYEQYF. The CDR3 region has the DNA TGTGCCATCAGTGAGTCTCTCAGGGTCTACGAGCAGTACTTC.